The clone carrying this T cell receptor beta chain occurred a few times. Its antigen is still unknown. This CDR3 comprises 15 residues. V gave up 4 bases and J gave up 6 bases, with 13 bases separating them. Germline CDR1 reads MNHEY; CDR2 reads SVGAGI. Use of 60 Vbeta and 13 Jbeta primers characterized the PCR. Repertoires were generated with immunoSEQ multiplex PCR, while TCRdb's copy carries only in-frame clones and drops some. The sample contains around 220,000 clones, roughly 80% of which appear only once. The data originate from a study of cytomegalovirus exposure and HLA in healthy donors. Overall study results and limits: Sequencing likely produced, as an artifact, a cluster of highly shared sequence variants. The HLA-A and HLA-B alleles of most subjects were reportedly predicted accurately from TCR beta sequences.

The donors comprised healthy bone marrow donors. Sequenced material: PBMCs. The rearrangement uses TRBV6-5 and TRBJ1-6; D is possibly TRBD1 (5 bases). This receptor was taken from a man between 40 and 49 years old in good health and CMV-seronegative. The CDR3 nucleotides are TGTGCCAGCAGTTGGACACGGGACTCTAATTCACCCCTCCACTTT. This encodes CASSWTRDSNSPLHF.